The 30 T cell receptor beta chains below were found in one sample sequenced in a study of graft-versus-host responses after intestinal transplantation (dated by TCRdb to 2020 to 2022). The intended sense of this specimen's time point label: cells obtained before transplantation from donor or recipient. Libraries came from the immunoSEQ multiplex PCR assay. TCRdb obtained this table from immuneACCESS and retained in-frame rearrangements with V and J assigned. These tables miss some clones; where compared with another copy, unresolved V genes account for less than half of the shortfall, and the remainder is unexplained. For this sample the table gives about 98,000 clones, of which under 85% were detected only once. Approximately 17% of the sample is taken by the ten largest. Their target antigens are unknown. The source material was unstimulated CD8+ T cells sorted from spleen or lymph node cells, sampled before intestinal transplant. The source of these receptors is a human donor who received an intestinal transplant.

The genes are TRBV13 and TRBJ2-2, with 9 nucleotides matching TRBD2. CDR3 size: 14 residues. The V gene end was trimmed by 4 bases and the J gene end by 9 bases; junction bases not matched to a gene: 6. The germline V gene encodes CDR1 PRHDT and CDR2 FYEKMQ (reference sequence). The CDR3 spells CASSSGLALRELFF. The CDR3 region has the DNA TGTGCCAGCAGCTCGGGACTAGCACTCCGGGAGCTGTTTTTT. Drawing the rest from reference TRBV13 and TRBJ2-2, the complete variable domain is AAGVIQSPRHLIKEKRETATLKCYPIPRHDTVYWYQQGPGQDPQFLISFYEKMQSDKGSIPDRFSAQQFSDYHSELNMSSLELGDSALYFCASSSGLALRELFFGEGSRLTVL.

This chain joins TRBV28 and TRBJ2-7; the match to TRBD1 covers 7 bases. CDR1 and CDR2 from the germline V gene are MDHEN and SYDVKM. The CDR3 is 14 amino acids. J was trimmed by 2 bases and V by 1 base; bases with no gene match: 2. The CDR3 here is CASSLLGTAYEQYF. CDR3 in DNA: TGTGCCAGCAGTTTATTGGGGACAGCCTACGAGCAGTACTTC. The full variable domain, rest sourced from reference TRBV28 and TRBJ2-7, is DVKVTQSSRYLVKRTGEKVFLECVQDMDHENMFWYRQDPGLGLRLIYFSYDVKMKEKGDIPEGYSVSREKKERFSLILESASTNQTSMYLCASSLLGTAYEQYFGPGTRLTVT.

This clone came up a few times. The chain recombines TRBV13 with TRBJ2-1, with D uncertain. The germline V and J ends were trimmed by 0 bases and 3 bases, with 24 bases remaining between them. Germline assignment: CDR1 PRHDT and CDR2 FYEKMQ (reference sequence). This CDR3 is built from 20 residues. The CDR3 region is CASSLGLAPKLALFYNEQFF. The CDR3 DNA reads as TGTGCCAGCAGCTTAGGCCTCGCCCCGAAACTTGCCCTTTTCTACAATGAGCAGTTCTTC.

This sequence joins TRBV5-4 and TRBJ1-1; D unresolved. V was shortened by 2 bases and J by 3 bases, with 5 bases between the two germline ends. This CDR3 region has 12 residues. Germline V gene lookup returns CDR1 SGHNT and CDR2 YYREEE (reference sequence). CDR3 DNA: TGTGCCAGCAGCTTAGGAGACACTGAAGCTTTCTTT. Residues: CASSLGDTEAFF. Full variable domain (missing parts from reference TRBV5-4 and TRBJ1-1): ETGVTQSPTHLIKTRGQQVTLRCSSQSGHNTVSWYQQALGQGPQFIFQYYREEENGRGNFPPRFSGLQFPNYSSELNVNALELDDSALYLCASSLGDTEAFFGQGTRLTVV.

The V and J genes are TRBV4-1 and TRBJ2-5; D gene ambiguous. The CDR3 loop spans 17 amino acids. CDR1 and CDR2 (germline): MGHRA, YSYEKL. V dropped 1 base and J dropped 0 bases, with 15 bases sitting between them. DNA of the CDR3: TGCGCCAGCAGCCAAGTCGGGCTGCTAAGAGACCAAGAGACCCAGTACTTC. Its protein is CASSQVGLLRDQETQYF.

This chain uses TRBV5-1 with TRBJ1-2; D is unresolved. The CDR3 loop spans 15 amino acids. The germline CDR1 and CDR2 sequences are SGHRS and YFSETQ. V lost 0 bases and J 3 bases, leaving 12 bases between the germline ends. The CDR3 protein is CASSLERAGDYGYTF. In DNA, the CDR3 is TGCGCCAGCAGCTTGGAGCGGGCGGGTGACTATGGCTACACCTTC.

This clone was seen repeatedly, ten times or more. The rearrangement links TRBV7-3 to TRBJ2-5; 7 bases agree with TRBD1. Trimming cost V 3 bases and J 0 bases; bases outside gene matches: 1. The CDR3 length is 14 residues. Germline CDR1 reads SGHTA; CDR2 reads FQGTGA. The CDR3 spells CASSLTGYQETQYF. The CDR3 coding sequence is TGTGCCAGCAGCTTGACAGGGTACCAAGAGACCCAGTACTTC.

CDR3 in amino acids: CASSYGRDGEAFF. Here the CDR3 DNA reads TGTGCCAGCAGTTATGGGCGCGACGGAGAAGCTTTCTTT. This chain joins TRBV6-5 and TRBJ1-1, with no clear D. The V gene lost 3 bases and the J gene lost 8 bases, with 13 bases spanning the gap. Germline V gives CDR1 MNHEY, CDR2 SVGAGI. The CDR3 length is 13 residues.

The CDR3 loop reads CASRRRGGDQPQHF. DNA for the CDR3: TGTGCCAGCAGACGCAGGGGTGGCGATCAGCCCCAGCATTTT. The V and J genes are TRBV27 and TRBJ1-5, with D maybe TRBD1 (6 bases). The CDR3 totals 14 residues. V was pared by 6 bases and J by 5 bases, with 14 bases between. Looked up from germline, CDR1 is MNHEY and CDR2 is SMNVEV (reference sequence).

The chain combines TRBV30 with TRBJ2-7; the D gene is possibly TRBD1 (7 bases). This CDR3 spans 14 amino acids. In germline, CDR1 is GTSNPN, CDR2 SVGIG (reference sequence). Trimming took 3 bases from V and 2 from J, leaving 14 bases between them. CDR3 loop: CAWRGGTATYEQYF. The CDR3 DNA sequence: TGTGCCTGGAGAGGAGGGACAGCCACCTACGAGCAGTACTTC.

The chain links TRBV6-5 to TRBJ2-3; the D is unclear. The CDR3 is 13 amino acids. Trimming removed 2 bases from V and 5 bases from J, with 8 bases in between. In germline, CDR1 is MNHEY, CDR2 SVGAGI. CDR3 sequence (DNA): TGTGCCAGCAGTTACAACGGGTTAGATACGCAGTATTTT. Translated: CASSYNGLDTQYF.

The chain has TRBV4-2 and TRBJ1-1; 8 nucleotides agree with TRBD1. Losses at the gene ends were 1 base for V and 4 bases for J; bases not matched to a gene: 14. The CDR3 contains 18 residues. The germline V gene has CDR1 LGHNA and CDR2 YNFKEQ. The CDR3 nucleotides are TGTGCCAGCAGCCAAGGACGAGGACAGGGCGAGGGGTGCACTGAAGCTTTCTTT. Its protein is CASSQGRGQGEGCTEAFF.

This chain uses TRBV6-1 with TRBJ1-1; D gene unclear. This CDR3 comprises 17 residues. V lost 0 bases and J 7 bases, leaving 21 bases between the germline ends. The V gene's germline CDR1 is MNHNS and CDR2 SASEGT. In DNA form, the CDR3 reads TGTGCCAGCAGTGAAGCGCTGATGTGGGGATCCCGTCTTGAAGCTTTCTTT. It translates to CASSEALMWGSRLEAFF.

The chain recombines TRBV2 with TRBJ1-5; D not resolved. V lost 1 base and J 0 bases, leaving 7 bases between the germline ends. CDR1 and CDR2 from the germline V gene are SNHLY and FYNNEI. The CDR3 is 15 residues long. The CDR3 here is CASSEGGYSNQPQHF. As DNA, the CDR3 is TGTGCCAGCAGTGAAGGCGGATATAGCAATCAGCCCCAGCATTTT.

V usage is TRBV19 and J usage is TRBJ2-7; no clear D gene. Germline-derived CDR1 and CDR2 are LNHDA and SQIVND (reference sequence). CDR3 length: 15 residues. Trimming stripped 1 base from V and 6 bases from J, with 16 bases between. CDR3 region: CASSIGLAASSEQYF. The CDR3 nucleotides are TGTGCCAGTAGTATAGGATTAGCAGCGTCGTCCGAGCAGTACTTC.

Regarding this clone: The sample contains more than one DNA sequence encoding this CDR3. The chain combines TRBV11-2 with TRBJ2-5; TRBD2 matches at 11 bases. Trimming took 0 bases from V and 1 from J; bases not matched to a gene: 7. This CDR3 comprises 18 residues. In germline, CDR1 is SGHAT, CDR2 FQNNGV. DNA of the CDR3: TGTGCCAGCAGCTTAGATCGTCTAGCGGGGGGTCGCCAAGAGACCCAGTACTTC. Encoded protein: CASSLDRLAGGRQETQYF. Looking up the rest from reference TRBV11-2 and TRBJ2-5 gives the full variable domain: EAGVAQSPRYKIIEKRQSVAFWCNPISGHATLYWYQQILGQGPKLLIQFQNNGVVDDSQLPKDRFSAERLKGVDSTLKIQPAKLEDSAVYLCASSLDRLAGGRQETQYFGPGTRLLVL.

This clone was recorded a few times. The chain links TRBV27 to TRBJ2-7; D assignment may be TRBD1 or TRBD2 (5 bases each). Trimming left V 7 bases short and J 6 bases short, with 19 bases between. The CDR3 totals 14 residues. Per the germline V gene, CDR1 is MNHEY and CDR2 is SMNVEV (reference sequence). This CDR3 reads CASNPGASGLEQYF. CDR3 DNA: TGTGCCAGCAATCCCGGGGCATCGGGTCTCGAGCAGTACTTC.

This chain connects TRBV7-9 to TRBJ1-2; D unclear. Germline V gene sequence: CDR1 SEHNR, CDR2 FQNEAQ (reference sequence). The CDR3 runs 13 residues. V gave up 5 bases and J gave up 8 bases, with 15 bases separating them. The CDR3 reads CASSLEDLAGYTF. CDR3 nucleotides: TGTGCCAGCAGCCTCGAGGACCTCGCGGGCTACACCTTC.

The chain combines TRBV2 with TRBJ1-6; a possible D gene is TRBD1 (6 bases). V gave up 3 bases and J gave up 9 bases, with 12 bases separating them. This CDR3 is 14 amino acids long. Germline loops: CDR1 SNHLY, CDR2 FYNNEI. The CDR3 DNA reads TGTGCCAGCAGTGAGCAGGGGCTAGTTTCACCCCTCCACTTT. This gives the protein CASSEQGLVSPLHF.

The rearrangement links TRBV25-1 to TRBJ2-5; D gene unclear. V lost 7 bases and J 2 bases, leaving 8 bases between the germline ends. Germline CDR1 is MGHDK and CDR2 is SYGVNS. This CDR3 contains 12 residues. Written as DNA, the CDR3 is TGTGCCAGCAAAAACGGACAAGAGACCCAGTACTTC. Protein sequence: CASKNGQETQYF.

The rearrangement links TRBV6-5 to TRBJ1-1; D perhaps matches TRBD1 (5 bases). Trimming shortened V by 1 base and J by 5 bases, and 14 bases separated the two germline ends. This CDR3 is built from 15 residues. Germline CDR1 and CDR2: MNHEY and SVGAGI. The CDR3 DNA sequence: TGTGCCAGCAGTTACTGGAGGGGTATGTGGACTGAAGCTTTCTTT. Protein sequence: CASSYWRGMWTEAFF.

This clone was counted a few times. V is TRBV25-1 and J is TRBJ2-5; no definite D call. The CDR3 covers 15 residues. Germline lookup yields CDR1 MGHDK and CDR2 SYGVNS. The V and J ends lost 1 base and 3 bases respectively, with 12 bases between them. As DNA, the CDR3 is TGTGCCAGCAGTGAATTCAGTGATTCAGAAGAGACCCAGTACTTC. It specifies CASSEFSDSEETQYF.

The chain recombines TRBV25-1 with TRBJ2-1, with 8 bases aligning to TRBD2. The CDR3 spans 16 residues. Per the germline V gene, CDR1 is MGHDK and CDR2 is SYGVNS. With 2 bases clipped from V and 2 bases from J, the junction kept 5 bases outside the gene matches. DNA for the CDR3: TGTGCCAGCAGTGAAAGCGGGGGCCAGCCCTACAATGAGCAGTTCTTC. This gives the protein CASSESGGQPYNEQFF. Using reference TRBV25-1 and TRBJ2-1 for the parts outside the CDR3, the full variable domain is EADIYQTPRYLVIGTGKKITLECSQTMGHDKMYWYQQDPGMELHLIHYSYGVNSTEKGDLSSESTVSRIRTEHFPLTLESARPSHTSQYLCASSESGGQPYNEQFFGPGTRLTVL.

This chain connects TRBV6-5 to TRBJ2-7; D may be TRBD1 (6 bases). Trimming pared 2 bases from V and 0 bases from J, leaving 8 bases between. Per germline, CDR1 MNHEY and CDR2 SVGAGI. The CDR3 loop spans 14 amino acids. CDR3 in DNA: TGTGCCAGCAGTTACGCGGACAGCTCCTACGAGCAGTACTTC. Encoded protein: CASSYADSSYEQYF.

The table lists this clone with a count of one. V and J are TRBV27 and TRBJ2-7, with D unresolved. The CDR3 covers 12 residues. Germline V gives CDR1 MNHEY, CDR2 SMNVEV (reference sequence). Trimming removed 8 bases from V and 3 bases from J, with 11 bases in between. The CDR3 protein is CASGDFHYEQYF. The CDR3 DNA reads TGTGCCAGCGGGGATTTCCACTACGAGCAGTACTTC.

This chain joins TRBV19 and TRBJ1-2; unclear D gene. Trimming left V 3 bases short and J 1 base short, with 6 bases between. The CDR3 spans 13 residues. Germline CDR1 and CDR2: LNHDA and SQIVND (reference sequence). CDR3 protein: CASSMAVNYGYTF. Here the CDR3 DNA reads TGTGCCAGTAGTATGGCGGTTAACTATGGCTACACCTTC.

This clone occurred once. The rearrangement links TRBV7-9 to TRBJ2-5; no clear D. Near its end, the DNA agrees better with TRBJ2-7, so the J call may be wrong. Per germline, CDR1 SEHNR and CDR2 FQNEAQ (reference sequence). The CDR3 has 15 residues. Here the CDR3 DNA reads TGTGCCAGCAGCTTAGGAGGTGCGCCACCTTACGAGCAGTACTTC. Its translation is CASSLGGAPPYEQYF.

This sequence joins TRBV29-1 and TRBJ1-2; the D gene is possibly TRBD1 (6 bases). Trimming removed 7 bases at V and 6 bases at J, with 21 bases between. This CDR3 spans 14 amino acids. Germline-derived CDR1 and CDR2 are SQVTM and ANQGSEA. The CDR3 spells CSGAGGQGRHGYTF. CDR3 DNA sequence: TGCAGCGGTGCGGGGGGGCAGGGGAGGCATGGCTACACCTTC.

V usage is TRBV2 and J usage is TRBJ1-2, with 9 nucleotides matching TRBD1. Germline assignment: CDR1 SNHLY and CDR2 FYNNEI. The V and J ends lost 6 bases and 8 bases, in that order; junction bases with no gene match: 16. The CDR3 covers 16 residues. CDR3 amino acids: CASRDWDPGQGVGYTF. The CDR3 region has the DNA TGTGCCAGCAGAGATTGGGATCCGGGACAGGGAGTGGGCTACACCTTC.

The V call is TRBV11-2, the J call TRBJ2-7; the D gene is possibly TRBD1 (6 bases). The CDR3 is 12 residues long. V gave up 5 bases and J gave up 3 bases, with 8 bases separating them. CDR1 and CDR2 (germline): SGHAT, FQNNGV. The chain's CDR3 is CASSDRHYEQYF. The CDR3 DNA reads TGTGCCAGCAGCGACAGGCACTACGAGCAGTACTTC.